Described below is a single TCR beta chain sequence and its context. Its specificity is not known. This record comes from a study of T cells in Graves' hyperthyroidism and ophthalmopathy. The investigators amplified TCR beta CDR3 regions from RNA transcripts. The HTBI primer set was used in a first-round RT-PCR of the TCR CDR3. One entry per CDR3 protein, called by TCRdb with MiXCR from the multiplex PCR reads. The sample contains under 750,000 distinct CDR3 sequences, around 20% of which appear only once. Study-wide results and limits: Ophthalmopathy stood apart from stable hyperthyroidism in a 13 V-J model.

The specimen was blood. This TCR came from a woman aged 45-59 years with Graves' hyperthyroidism that later progressed to Graves' ophthalmopathy.

The CDR3 loop reads CAGQVRANEKLFF. For the CDR3, the DNA is TGTGCCGGACAGGTCCGGGCTAATGAAAAACTGTTTTTT. The chain has TRBV6-1 and TRBJ1-4; 7 positions agree with TRBD1. The J segment lost 3 bases and the V segment lost 11 bases, leaving 6 bases of the junction unmatched. The CDR3 spans 13 residues. CDR1 is MNHNS and CDR2 is SASEGT in the germline V gene.